This T cell receptor beta chain was documented in a study of cytomegalovirus exposure and HLA in healthy donors. The wider study: Approximately 81% of some 390 genotyped donors fell in the Caucasian-associated ancestry cluster.

Comments on this clone: The antigen remains undetermined.

Points from the study as a whole: The sole available immune exposure information was CMV serostatus. There were 150 to 200 TCR beta chains listed as cytomegalovirus-associated. Within the data, a cluster of highly shared sequence variants was likely a sequencing artifact.

The V gene's germline CDR1 is MGHDK and CDR2 SYGVNS. This CDR3 has 15 residues. Trimming left V 7 bases short and J 1 base short, with 16 bases between. A multiplex PCR was run with 60 Vbeta primers and 13 Jbeta primers. Profiling relied on immunoSEQ multiplex PCR, and the TCRdb table lists in-frame clones only, not all of them. Of some 200,000 clones in the sample, about three quarters were seen once. Sequenced material: PBMCs. The TCR was taken from a man in his forties in good health and CMV-seronegative. This chain links TRBV25-1 with TRBJ1-2; the D is unclear. The CDR3 coding sequence is TGTGCCAGCACCGAGGCCCCCGACGGTAACTATGGCTACACCTTC. Protein product: CASTEAPDGNYGYTF.